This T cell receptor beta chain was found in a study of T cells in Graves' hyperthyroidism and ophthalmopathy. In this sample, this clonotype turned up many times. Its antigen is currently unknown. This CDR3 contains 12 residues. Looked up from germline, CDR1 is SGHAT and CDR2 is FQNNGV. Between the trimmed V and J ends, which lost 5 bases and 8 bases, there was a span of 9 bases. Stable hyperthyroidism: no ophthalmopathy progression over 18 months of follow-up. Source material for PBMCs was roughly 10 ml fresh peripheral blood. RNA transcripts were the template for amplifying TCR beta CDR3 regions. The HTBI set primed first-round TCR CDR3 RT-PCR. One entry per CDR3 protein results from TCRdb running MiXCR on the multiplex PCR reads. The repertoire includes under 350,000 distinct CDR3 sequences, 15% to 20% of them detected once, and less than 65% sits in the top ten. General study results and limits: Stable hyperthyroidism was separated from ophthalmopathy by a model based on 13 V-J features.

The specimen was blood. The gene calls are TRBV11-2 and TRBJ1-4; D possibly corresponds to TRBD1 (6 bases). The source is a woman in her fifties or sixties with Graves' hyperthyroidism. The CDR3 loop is CASSVGTEKLFF. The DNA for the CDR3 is TGTGCCAGCAGCGTTGGGACAGAAAAACTGTTTTTT.